This T cell receptor beta chain was obtained from a study of blood T cell repertoires in COVID-19. Study context: From the United States, Italy and Spain came samples of acute and convalescent COVID-19. PBMCs, B-cell-depleted T cells, or T cells provided the cDNA or gDNA that made up the material.

Trimming cost V 6 bases and J 9 bases, with 14 bases left between them. This CDR3 region has 12 residues. Germline CDR1 reads SGHDN; CDR2 reads FVKESK. Original analysis: Amplifying reference gene primers gave estimates of nucleated cell counts. This table comes from immunoSEQ multiplex PCR, and its TCRdb copy is limited to in-frame clones, with some not included. V and J calls and clone size come straight from that table; D and trimming were deduced from the DNA. The table has hundreds of thousands of clones, roughly 86% seen once; the top ten hold roughly 9.1%. Specimen: peripheral blood. This clonotype was obtained from a man between 18 and 35 years old with active or convalescent COVID-19. The chain recombines TRBV14 with TRBJ1-1; D is ambiguous. The CDR3 sequence: CASSPWSGKAFF. Written as DNA, the CDR3 is TGTGCCAGCAGTCCCTGGTCGGGAAAAGCTTTCTTT. Combining the CDR3 with reference TRBV14 and TRBJ1-1 gives the whole variable domain EAGVTQFPSHSVIEKGQTVTLRCDPISGHDNLYWYRRVMGKEIKFLLHFVKESKQDESGMPNNRFLAERTGGTYSTLKVQPAELEDSGVYFCASSPWSGKAFFGQGTRLTVV.